This TCR beta chain was documented in a study of blood T cell dynamics during melanoma immunotherapy. About the study: Standard first-line treatment here was pembrolizumab or nivolumab plus ipilimumab in metastatic melanoma.

The time point denotes: week 3, after first cycle of checkpoint inhibitor. At 12 weeks after first infusion, RECIST 1.1 defined response for most patients. Prior systemic cancer therapy, immunosuppressant use and other active malignancies excluded patients. DNA loading was fixed at around 0.35 ug for all bulk PBMC samples. The assay was immunoSEQ multiplex PCR, and TCRdb's table has in-frame clones only and misses some. This sample yields roughly 6,700 clones, of which 70% to 90% are seen a single time; about 33% belongs to the top ten. Trimming removed 7 bases at V and 1 base at J, with 14 bases between. The V gene's germline CDR1 is SGHRS and CDR2 YFSETQ. The CDR3 is made up of 14 amino acids.

The rearrangement uses TRBV5-1 and TRBJ2-5; D possibly corresponds to TRBD1 (6 bases). The receptor was derived from a human donor with melanoma. Some clones in this sample may be carry-over from other donors' samples. Material: blood, obtained from a patient treated with checkpoint blockade. CDR3 loop: CASCELGAQETQYF. For the CDR3, the DNA is TGCGCCAGCTGCGAATTGGGGGCCCAAGAGACCCAGTACTTC.